Detailed here is one T cell receptor (beta chain). The antigen remains undetermined. Deletions cut 0 bases from V and 6 bases from J, with 14 bases between. From germline, CDR1 is GTSNPN and CDR2 SVGIG (reference sequence). The CDR3 spans 15 residues. This entry belongs to a study of vaccination effects on CD4 cells after COVID-19. Study context: Post-vaccine specimens arrived a median 72 days past the second dose.

Before any sequencing was done, the ViraFEST assay used viral peptide pools to expand antigen-specific CD4+ T cells. Following 10 days of culture, CD4+ T cells were isolated. BNT162b2 vaccine or mRNA-1273 vaccine was given to participants in two doses. Days 3 and 7 saw half the medium replaced with IL-2 medium. Notes on the study in general: Healthy vaccinees' vaccine-induced clones included only 1 of 255 cross-reacting with common cold coronaviruses. By a late point after vaccination, infection- and vaccine-induced clones had shrunk markedly through clonal contraction.

The table came from immunoSEQ multiplex PCR; TCRdb's copy has only in-frame clones and leaves some out. This sample has under 40,000 clones, with almost 85% found just once. J is TRBJ2-2 and V is TRBV30; D is possibly TRBD1 (5 bases). The sequencing here drew on CD4+ T cells from PBMCs cultured with HCoV-NL63 spike peptides, taken after COVID-19 vaccination. This clonotype originated in a human donor who received a COVID-19 vaccine. Some clones in this sample may be carry-over from other donors' samples. The CDR3 loop is CAWSVRFRGSGELFF. The CDR3 nucleotides read TGTGCCTGGAGTGTACGCTTTAGGGGCTCCGGGGAGCTGTTTTTT.